This T cell receptor beta chain originates from a study of shared clonotypes between healthy human individuals. Overall study context: A few men and a couple of women, aged 18 to 49, were donors. Broader study findings: Non-shared clonotypes had lower generation probabilities than clonotypes shared by all four sorted-subset donors.

As for this clone: Its specificity is unknown.

Germline loops: CDR1 LNHDA, CDR2 SQIVND (reference sequence). The ends were cut back, 0 bases at V and 2 bases at J, with 7 bases in the middle. The CDR3 runs to 15 residues. A split of CD4+ cells into CD45RA+ naive and CD45RA-negative memory subsets was performed. Here immunoSEQ multiplex PCR was the method, and the copy in TCRdb shows in-frame clones only, minus some. This table has 2 million to 2.5 million clones, about 94% appearing once. The V gene is TRBV19, the J gene TRBJ2-2; the D is unclear. Sequencing was performed on naive CD4+ T cells sorted from blood. Subset: CD45RA+ positively selected. This sequence originates from a young man in good health. DNA of the CDR3: TGTGCCAGTAGTATAGATCTCCCCAACACCGGGGAGCTGTTTTTT. It translates to CASSIDLPNTGELFF.